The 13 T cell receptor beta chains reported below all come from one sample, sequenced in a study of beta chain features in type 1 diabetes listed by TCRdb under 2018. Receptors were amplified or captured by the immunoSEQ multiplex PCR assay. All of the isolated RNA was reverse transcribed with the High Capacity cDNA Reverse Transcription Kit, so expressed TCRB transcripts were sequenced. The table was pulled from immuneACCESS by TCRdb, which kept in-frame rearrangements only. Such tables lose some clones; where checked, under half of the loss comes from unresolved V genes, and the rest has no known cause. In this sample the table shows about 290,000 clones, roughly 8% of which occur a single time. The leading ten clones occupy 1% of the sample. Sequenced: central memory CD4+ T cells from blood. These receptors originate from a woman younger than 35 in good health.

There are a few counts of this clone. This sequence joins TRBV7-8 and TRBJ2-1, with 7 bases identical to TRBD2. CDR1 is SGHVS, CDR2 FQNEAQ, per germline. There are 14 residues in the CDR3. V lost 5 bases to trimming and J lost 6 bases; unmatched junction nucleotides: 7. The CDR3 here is CASSPSGKSNEQFF. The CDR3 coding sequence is TGTGCCAGCAGCCCGAGCGGGAAGAGCAATGAGCAGTTCTTC.

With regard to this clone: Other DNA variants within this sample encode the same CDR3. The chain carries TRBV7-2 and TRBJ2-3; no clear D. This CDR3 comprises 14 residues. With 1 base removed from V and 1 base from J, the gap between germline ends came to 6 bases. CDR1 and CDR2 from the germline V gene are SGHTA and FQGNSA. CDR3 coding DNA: TGTGCCAGCAGCTTAGTGGGCGGCACAGATACGCAGTATTTT. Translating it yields CASSLVGGTDTQYF.

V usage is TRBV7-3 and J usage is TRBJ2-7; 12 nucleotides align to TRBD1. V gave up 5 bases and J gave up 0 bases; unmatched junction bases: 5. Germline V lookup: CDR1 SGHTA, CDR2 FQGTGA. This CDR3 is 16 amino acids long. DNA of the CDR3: TGTGCCAGCAGCCCCGGGACAGGGGGCCCCTCCTACGAGCAGTACGTC. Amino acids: CASSPGTGGPSYEQYV.

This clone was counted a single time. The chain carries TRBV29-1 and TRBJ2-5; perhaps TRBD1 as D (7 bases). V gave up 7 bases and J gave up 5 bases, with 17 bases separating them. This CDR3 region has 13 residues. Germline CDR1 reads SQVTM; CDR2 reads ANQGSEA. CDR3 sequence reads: CSGRTGGAETQYF. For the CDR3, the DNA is TGCAGCGGCCGGACAGGCGGGGCGGAGACCCAGTACTTC.

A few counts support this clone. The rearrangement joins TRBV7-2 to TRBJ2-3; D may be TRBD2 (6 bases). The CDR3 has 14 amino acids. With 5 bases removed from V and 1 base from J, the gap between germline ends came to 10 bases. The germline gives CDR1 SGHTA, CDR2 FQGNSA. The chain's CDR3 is CASSTPGGTDTQYF. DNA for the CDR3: TGTGCCAGCAGCACACCGGGAGGCACAGATACGCAGTATTTT. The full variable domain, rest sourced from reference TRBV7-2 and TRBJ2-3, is GAGVSQSPSNKVTEKGKDVELRCDPISGHTALYWYRQSLGQGLEFLIYFQGNSAPDKSGLPSDRFSAERTGGSVSTLTIQRTQQEDSAVYLCASSTPGGTDTQYFGPGTRLTVL.

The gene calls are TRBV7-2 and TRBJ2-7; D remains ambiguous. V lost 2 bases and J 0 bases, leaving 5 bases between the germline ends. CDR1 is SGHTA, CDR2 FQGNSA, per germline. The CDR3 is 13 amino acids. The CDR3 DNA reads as TGTGCCAGCAGCTTAAAGATCTCCTACGAGCAGTACTTC. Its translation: CASSLKISYEQYF.

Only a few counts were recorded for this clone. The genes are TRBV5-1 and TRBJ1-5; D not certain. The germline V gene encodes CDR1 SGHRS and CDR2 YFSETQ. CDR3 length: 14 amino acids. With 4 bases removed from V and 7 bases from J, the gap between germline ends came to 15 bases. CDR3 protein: CASSPDGIGQPQHF. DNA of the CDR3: TGCGCCAGCAGCCCCGACGGAATAGGCCAGCCCCAGCATTTT.

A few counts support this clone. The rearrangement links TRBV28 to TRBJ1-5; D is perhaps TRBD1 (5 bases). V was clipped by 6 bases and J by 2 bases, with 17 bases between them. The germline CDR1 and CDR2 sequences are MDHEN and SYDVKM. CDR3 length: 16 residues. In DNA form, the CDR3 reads TGTGCCAGCAGGACGAGGACACAGGCCGGCAATCAGCCCCAGCATTTT. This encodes CASRTRTQAGNQPQHF.

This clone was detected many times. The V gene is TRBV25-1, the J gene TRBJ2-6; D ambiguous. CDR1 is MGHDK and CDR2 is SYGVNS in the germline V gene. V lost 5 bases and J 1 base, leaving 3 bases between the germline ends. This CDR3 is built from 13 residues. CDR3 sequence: CASSLSGANVLTF. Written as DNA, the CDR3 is TGTGCCAGCAGTCTTTCTGGGGCCAACGTCCTGACTTTC.

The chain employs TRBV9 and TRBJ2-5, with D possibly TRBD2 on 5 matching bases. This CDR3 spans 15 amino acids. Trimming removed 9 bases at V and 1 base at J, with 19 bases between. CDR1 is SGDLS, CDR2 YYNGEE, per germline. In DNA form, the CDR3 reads TGTGCCACCTCTCGGGCCAGCGGACGCCAAGAGACCCAGTACTTC. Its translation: CATSRASGRQETQYF.

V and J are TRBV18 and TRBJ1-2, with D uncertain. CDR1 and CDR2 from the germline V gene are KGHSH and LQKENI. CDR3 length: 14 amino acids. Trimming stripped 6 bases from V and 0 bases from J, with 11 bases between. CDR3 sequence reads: CASSFGPPNYGYTF. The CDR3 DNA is TGTGCCAGCTCTTTCGGGCCGCCTAACTATGGCTACACCTTC. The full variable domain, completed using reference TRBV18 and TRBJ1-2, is NAGVMQNPRHLVRRRGQEARLRCSPMKGHSHVYWYRQLPEEGLKFMVYLQKENIIDESGMPKERFSAEFPKEGPSILRIQQVVRGDSAAYFCASSFGPPNYGYTFGSGTRLTVV.

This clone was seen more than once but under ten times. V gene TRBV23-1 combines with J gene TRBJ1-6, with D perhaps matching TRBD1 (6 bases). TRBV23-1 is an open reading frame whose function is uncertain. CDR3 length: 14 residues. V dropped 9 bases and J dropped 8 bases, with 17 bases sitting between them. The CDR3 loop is CASRTGTHHSPLHF. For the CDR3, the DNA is TGCGCCAGTAGGACCGGGACACATCATTCACCCCTCCACTTT.

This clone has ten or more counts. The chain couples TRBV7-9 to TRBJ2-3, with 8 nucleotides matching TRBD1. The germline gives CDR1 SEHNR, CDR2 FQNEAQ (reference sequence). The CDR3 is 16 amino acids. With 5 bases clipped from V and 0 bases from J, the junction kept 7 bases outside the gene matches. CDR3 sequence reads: CASSTWTGTSTDTQYF. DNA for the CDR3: TGTGCCAGCAGCACCTGGACAGGGACTAGCACAGATACGCAGTATTTT.